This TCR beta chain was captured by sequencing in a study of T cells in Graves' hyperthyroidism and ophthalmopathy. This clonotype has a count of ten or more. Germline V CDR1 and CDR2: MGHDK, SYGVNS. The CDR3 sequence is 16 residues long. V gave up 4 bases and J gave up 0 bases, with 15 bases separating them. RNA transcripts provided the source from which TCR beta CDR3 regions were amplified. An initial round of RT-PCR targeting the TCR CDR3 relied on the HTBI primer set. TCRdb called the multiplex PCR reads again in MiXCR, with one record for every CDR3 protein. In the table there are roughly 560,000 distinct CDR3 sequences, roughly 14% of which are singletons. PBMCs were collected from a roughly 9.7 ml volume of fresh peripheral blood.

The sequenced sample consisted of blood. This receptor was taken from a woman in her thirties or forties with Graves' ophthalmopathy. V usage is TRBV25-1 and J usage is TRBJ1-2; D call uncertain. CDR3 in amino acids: CASSGFNSAANYGYTF. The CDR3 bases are TGTGCCAGCAGTGGATTTAACTCCGCAGCTAACTATGGCTACACCTTC.